One TCR beta chain is described in this entry. The protocol was immunoSEQ multiplex PCR, while the TCRdb copy is restricted to in-frame clones and leaves out a portion. The sample has around 60,000 clones; over 85% are singletons. This specimen belongs to a study of T cell changes during pregnancy in multiple sclerosis. V lost 1 base, J lost 7 bases, and 11 bases lay in between. CDR1 is LNHDA and CDR2 is SQIVND in the germline V gene (reference sequence). CDR3 length equals 13 residues. Material: CD4+ T cells from peripheral blood mononuclear cells, obtained before pregnancy. The clonotype originates from a female donor with multiple sclerosis, enrolled in a pregnancy study. The rearrangement links TRBV19 to TRBJ2-7, with D possibly TRBD2 on 6 matching bases. Written as DNA, the CDR3 is TGTGCCAGTAGTATAGCAACGGGGGTTGAGCAGTACTTC. Protein: CASSIATGVEQYF.